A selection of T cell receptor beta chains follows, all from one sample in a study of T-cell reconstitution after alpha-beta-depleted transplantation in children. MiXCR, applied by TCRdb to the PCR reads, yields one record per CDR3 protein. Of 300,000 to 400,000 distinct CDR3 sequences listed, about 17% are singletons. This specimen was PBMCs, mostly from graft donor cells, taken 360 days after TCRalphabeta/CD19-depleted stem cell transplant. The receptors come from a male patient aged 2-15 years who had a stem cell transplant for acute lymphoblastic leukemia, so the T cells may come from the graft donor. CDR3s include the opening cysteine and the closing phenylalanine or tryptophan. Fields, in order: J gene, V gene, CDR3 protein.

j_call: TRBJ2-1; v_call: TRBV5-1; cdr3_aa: CASSLGGRGDEQFF
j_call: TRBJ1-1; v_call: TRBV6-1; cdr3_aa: CASSRTPGTNTEAFF
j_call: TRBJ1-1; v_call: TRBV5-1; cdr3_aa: CASSLEPGGSNTEAFF
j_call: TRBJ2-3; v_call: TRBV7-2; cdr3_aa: CASSLQGAGTDTQYF
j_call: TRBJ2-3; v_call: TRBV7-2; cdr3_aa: CASSLGPGLNTDTQYF
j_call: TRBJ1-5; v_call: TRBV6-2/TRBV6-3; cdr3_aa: CASSPGSLSDQPQHF
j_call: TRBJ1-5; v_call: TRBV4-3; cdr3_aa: CASSPRWGINQPQHF
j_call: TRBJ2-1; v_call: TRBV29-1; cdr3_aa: CSVDSSGSSYNEQFF
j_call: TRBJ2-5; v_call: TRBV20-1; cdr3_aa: CSARAGGPQETQYF
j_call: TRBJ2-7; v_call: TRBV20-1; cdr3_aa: CSARAETKEQYF
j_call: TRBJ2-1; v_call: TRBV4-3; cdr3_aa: CASSQVRTGLAGDWNEQFF
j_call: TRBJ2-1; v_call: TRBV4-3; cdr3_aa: CASSQDKNYNEQFF
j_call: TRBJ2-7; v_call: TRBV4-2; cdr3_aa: CASSQTSGSLYYEQYF
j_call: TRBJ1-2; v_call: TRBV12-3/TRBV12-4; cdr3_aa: CASSSRQGYGYTF
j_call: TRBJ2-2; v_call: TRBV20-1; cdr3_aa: CSARSRAFNTGELFF
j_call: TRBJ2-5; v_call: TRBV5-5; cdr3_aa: CASTRQWQETQYF
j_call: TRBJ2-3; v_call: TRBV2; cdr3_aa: CASSPKPTRLAALTDTQYF
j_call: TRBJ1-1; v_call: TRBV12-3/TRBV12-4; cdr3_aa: CASSYGPMNTEAFF
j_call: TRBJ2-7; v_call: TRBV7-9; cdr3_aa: CASSSGQNLLDYEQYF
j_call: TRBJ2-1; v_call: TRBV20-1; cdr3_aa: CSASRPSWGQFF
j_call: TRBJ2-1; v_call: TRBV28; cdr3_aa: CASSFQSSYNEQFF
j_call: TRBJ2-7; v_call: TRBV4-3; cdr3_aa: CASSQGPLAGIYEQYF
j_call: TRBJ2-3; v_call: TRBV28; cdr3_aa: CASSLQGVGTDTQYF
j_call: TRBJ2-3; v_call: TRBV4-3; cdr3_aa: CASSQEIRLAGGDTQYF
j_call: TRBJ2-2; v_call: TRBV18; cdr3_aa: CASSPPRTGVNTGELFF
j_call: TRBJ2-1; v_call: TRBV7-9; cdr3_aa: CASSLPLTGGNYNEQFF
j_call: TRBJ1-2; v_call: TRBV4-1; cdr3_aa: CASSQGGSGQANYGYTF
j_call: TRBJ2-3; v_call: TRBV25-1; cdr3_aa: CASTAGDTQYF
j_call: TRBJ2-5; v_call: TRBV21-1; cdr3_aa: CASSAESRAAETQYF
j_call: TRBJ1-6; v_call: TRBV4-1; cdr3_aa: CASSPGTLVKNLHF
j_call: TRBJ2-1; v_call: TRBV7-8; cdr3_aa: CASSLRASGLYNEQFF
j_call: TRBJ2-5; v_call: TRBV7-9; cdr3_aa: CASSLTSEETQYF
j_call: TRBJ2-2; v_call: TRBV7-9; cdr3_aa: CASSYLPGTVGTGELFF
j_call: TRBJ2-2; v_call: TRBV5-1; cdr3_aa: CASSRGTGQIRELFF